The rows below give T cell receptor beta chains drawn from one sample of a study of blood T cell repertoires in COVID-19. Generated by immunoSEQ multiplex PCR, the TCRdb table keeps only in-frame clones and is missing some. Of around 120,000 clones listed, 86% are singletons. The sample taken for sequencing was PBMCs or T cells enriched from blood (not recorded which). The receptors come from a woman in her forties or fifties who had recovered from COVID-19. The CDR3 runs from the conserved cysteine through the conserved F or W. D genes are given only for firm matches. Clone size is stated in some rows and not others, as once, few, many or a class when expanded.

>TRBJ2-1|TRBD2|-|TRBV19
CASSNLAGGPIYNEQFF
TGTGCCAGTAGTAACCTAGCGGGGGGCCCTATCTACAATGAGCAGTTCTTC
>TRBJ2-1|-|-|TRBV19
CASSVGGRFNEQFF
TGTGCCAGTAGCGTCGGGGGGCGGTTCAATGAGCAGTTCTTC
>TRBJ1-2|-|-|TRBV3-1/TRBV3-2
CASSQDLRSGGYTF
TGTGCCAGCAGCCAAGATCTTAGGTCGGGTGGCTACACCTTC
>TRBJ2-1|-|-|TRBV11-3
CASSLSTRGNEQFF
TGTGCCAGCAGCTTATCGACCAGGGGAAACGAGCAGTTCTTC
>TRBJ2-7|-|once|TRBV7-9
CASSLARGQAYEQYF
TGTGCCAGCAGCTTAGCTAGGGGTCAAGCCTACGAGCAGTACTTC
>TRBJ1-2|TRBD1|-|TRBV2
CASSEAVQGANYGYTF
TGTGCCAGCAGTGAAGCAGTACAGGGGGCCAACTATGGCTACACCTTC
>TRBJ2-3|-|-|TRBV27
CASSLLNTDTQYF
TGTGCCAGCAGTTTACTAAACACAGATACGCAGTATTTT
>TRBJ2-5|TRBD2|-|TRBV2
CASSGLGSGGQETQYF
TGTGCCAGCAGTGGGCTCGGTAGCGGGGGTCAAGAGACCCAGTACTTC
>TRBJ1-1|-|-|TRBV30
CAWNVGGQLTEAFF
TGTGCCTGGAACGTGGGCGGACAGCTCACTGAAGCTTTCTTT
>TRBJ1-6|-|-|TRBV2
CASRTLSSYNSPLHF
TGTGCCAGCAGGACTCTTAGCTCCTATAATTCACCCCTCCACTTT
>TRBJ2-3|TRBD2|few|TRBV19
CASSLLPWTSGGAADTQYF
TGTGCCAGTAGTCTCCTCCCCTGGACTAGCGGGGGGGCGGCAGATACGCAGTATTTT
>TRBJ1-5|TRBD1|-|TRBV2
CASSETGLSNQPQHF
TGTGCCAGCAGTGAGACAGGGCTGAGCAATCAGCCCCAGCATTTT
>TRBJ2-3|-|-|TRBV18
CASSKSETASRDTQYF
TGTGCCAGCTCAAAGTCCGAGACAGCAAGTAGGGATACGCAGTATTTT
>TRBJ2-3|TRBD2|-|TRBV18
CASSDGTITDTQYF
TGTGCCAGCTCGGACGGGACTATCACAGATACGCAGTATTTT
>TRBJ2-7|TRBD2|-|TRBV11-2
CASSFEGPRLAGVSYEQYF
TGTGCCAGCAGCTTCGAAGGCCCTCGACTAGCGGGGGTTTCCTACGAGCAGTACTTC
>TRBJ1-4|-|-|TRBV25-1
CASTKCPRRTENEKLFF
TGTGCCAGCACCAAATGTCCGCGGAGAACGGAGAATGAAAAACTGTTTTTT
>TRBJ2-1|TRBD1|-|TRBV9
CASSVVPQGAHEQFF
TGTGCCAGCAGCGTAGTGCCCCAGGGGGCGCATGAGCAGTTCTTC
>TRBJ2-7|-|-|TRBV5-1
CASGDTGNYEQYF
TGCGCCAGCGGGGACACAGGAAACTACGAGCAGTACTTC
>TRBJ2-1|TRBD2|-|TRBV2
CASRETSGTYNEQFF
TGTGCCAGCAGAGAGACTAGCGGGACCTACAATGAGCAGTTCTTC
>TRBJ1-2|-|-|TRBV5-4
CASSLGAGDINYGYTF
TGTGCCAGCAGCTTGGGGGCGGGAGACATTAACTATGGCTACACCTTC
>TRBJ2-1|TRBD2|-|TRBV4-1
CASSQAPAGTYNEQFF
TGCGCCAGCAGCCAAGCGCCAGCGGGGACCTACAATGAGCAGTTCTTC
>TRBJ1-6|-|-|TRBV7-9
CASSLSSLGSPLHF
TGTGCCAGCAGCCTTAGCAGTCTGGGTTCACCCCTCCACTTT
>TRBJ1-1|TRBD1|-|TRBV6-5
CASSSGTVNTEAFF
TGTGCCAGCAGCTCCGGGACAGTGAACACTGAAGCTTTCTTT
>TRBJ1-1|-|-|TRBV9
CASSVTRQLGGEAFF
TGTGCCAGCAGCGTAACTAGGCAGCTCGGCGGTGAAGCTTTCTTT
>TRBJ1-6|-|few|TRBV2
CASRADNSPLHF
TGTGCCAGCAGGGCAGATAATTCACCCCTCCACTTT
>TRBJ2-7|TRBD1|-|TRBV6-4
CASSEGQGAFNEQYF
TGTGCCAGCAGTGAAGGACAGGGGGCTTTCAACGAGCAGTACTTC
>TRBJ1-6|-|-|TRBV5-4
CASSLGPRLGASYNSPLHF
TGTGCCAGCAGCTTGGGACCTCGCCTTGGGGCCTCTTATAATTCACCCCTCCACTTT
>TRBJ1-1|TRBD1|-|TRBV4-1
CASSHPGQGIRAFF
TGCGCCAGCAGCCACCCCGGACAGGGTATAAGGGCTTTCTTT
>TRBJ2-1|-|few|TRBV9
CASSESGGLYNEQFF
TGTGCCAGCAGCGAGTCCGGGGGTCTTTACAATGAGCAGTTCTTC
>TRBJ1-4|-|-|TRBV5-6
CASSFVGQENEKLFF
TGTGCCAGCAGCTTCGTGGGACAAGAAAATGAAAAACTGTTTTTT
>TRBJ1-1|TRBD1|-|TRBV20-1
CSASVGQITEAFF
TGCAGTGCTAGTGTGGGACAGATCACTGAAGCTTTCTTT
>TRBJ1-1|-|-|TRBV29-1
CSVESRSLTGMNTEAFF
TGCAGCGTTGAATCGAGGTCGTTAACAGGTATGAACACTGAAGCTTTCTTT
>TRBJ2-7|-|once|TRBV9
CASSVGAGSYEQYF
TGTGCCAGCAGCGTCGGGGCGGGGAGCTACGAGCAGTACTTC
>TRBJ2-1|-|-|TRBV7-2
CASSPQSGQNEQFF
TGTGCCAGCAGCCCACAAAGCGGACAGAATGAGCAGTTCTTC
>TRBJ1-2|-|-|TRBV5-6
CASSLSDRIYGYTF
TGTGCCAGCAGCTTGAGTGACAGGATCTATGGCTACACCTTC
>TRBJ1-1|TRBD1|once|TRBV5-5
CASSFGQEDTEAFF
TGTGCCAGCAGCTTTGGACAGGAAGACACTGAAGCTTTCTTT
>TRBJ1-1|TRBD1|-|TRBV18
CASSSTGATEAFF
TGTGCCAGCTCTTCCACAGGGGCGACTGAAGCTTTCTTT
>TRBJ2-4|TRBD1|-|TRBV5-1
CASSFSGGELNIQYF
TGCGCCAGCAGCTTCTCAGGGGGTGAGCTGAACATTCAGTACTTC
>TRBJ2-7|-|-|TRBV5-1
CASSGAGIQTEQYF
TGCGCCAGCAGCGGTGCAGGGATTCAAACCGAGCAGTACTTC
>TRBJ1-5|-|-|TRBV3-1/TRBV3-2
CASGSETNQPQHF
TGTGCCAGCGGCTCGGAGACGAATCAGCCCCAGCATTTT
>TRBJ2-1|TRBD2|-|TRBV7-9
CASSFTSGVTNEQFF
TGTGCCAGCAGCTTTACTAGCGGGGTAACCAATGAGCAGTTCTTC
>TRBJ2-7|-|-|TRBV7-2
CASSFSAGEQYF
TGTGCCAGCAGCTTCTCTGCGGGAGAGCAGTACTTC
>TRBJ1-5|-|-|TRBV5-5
CASSLADGSQPQHF
TGTGCCAGCAGCTTGGCTGATGGGAGTCAGCCCCAGCATTTT
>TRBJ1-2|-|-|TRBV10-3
CAISESSGGFGGYTF
TGTGCCATCAGTGAGTCGTCGGGTGGGTTTGGGGGCTACACCTTC
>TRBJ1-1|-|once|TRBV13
CASSLITPPESGTEAFF
TGTGCCAGCAGCTTAATCACTCCCCCCGAGTCGGGGACTGAAGCTTTCTTT
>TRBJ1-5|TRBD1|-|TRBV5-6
CASSLRQGNNQPQHF
TGTGCCAGCAGCTTGAGACAGGGCAACAATCAGCCCCAGCATTTT
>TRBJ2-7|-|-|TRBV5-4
CASSPLSYEQYF
TGTGCCAGCAGCCCTTTGTCCTACGAGCAGTACTTC
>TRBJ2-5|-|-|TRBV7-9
CASSAPQLAGWTQYF
TGTGCCAGCAGCGCCCCCCAACTAGCCGGGTGGACCCAGTACTTC
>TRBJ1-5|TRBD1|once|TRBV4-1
CASSQEGQGMNQPQHF
TGCGCCAGCAGCCAAGAGGGACAGGGGATGAATCAGCCCCAGCATTTT
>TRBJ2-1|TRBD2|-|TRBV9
CASSVLAGGYNEQFF
TGTGCCAGCAGCGTACTAGCGGGGGGGTACAATGAGCAGTTCTTC
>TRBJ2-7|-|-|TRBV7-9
CASSSSSYTTGFEIEQYF
TGTGCCAGCAGCTCCTCATCGTACACTACAGGGTTTGAGATCGAGCAGTACTTC
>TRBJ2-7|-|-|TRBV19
CASSRGDKSYEQYF
TGTGCCAGTAGTAGAGGGGACAAATCCTACGAGCAGTACTTC
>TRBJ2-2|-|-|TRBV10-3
CASREPTGELFF
TGTGCCAGCCGGGAACCCACCGGGGAGCTGTTTTTT
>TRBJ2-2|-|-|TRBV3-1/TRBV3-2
CASSPKDSFTGELFF
TGTGCCAGCAGCCCGAAGGACAGCTTCACCGGGGAGCTGTTTTTT
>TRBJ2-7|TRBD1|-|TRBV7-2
CASRETGPFYEQYF
TGTGCCAGCAGGGAGACAGGGCCCTTCTACGAGCAGTACTTC
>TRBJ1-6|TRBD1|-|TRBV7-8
CASSSGQGHNSPLHF
TGTGCCAGCAGCTCGGGACAGGGCCATAATTCACCCCTCCACTTT
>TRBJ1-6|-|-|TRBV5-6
CASSPQVVGSPLHF
TGTGCCAGCAGCCCTCAGGTGGTCGGTTCACCCCTCCACTTT
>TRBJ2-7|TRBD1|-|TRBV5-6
CASSLVGTGSYEQYF
TGTGCCAGCAGCTTGGTGGGGACAGGGTCCTACGAGCAGTACTTC
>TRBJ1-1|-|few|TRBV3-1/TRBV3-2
CASSQGMAGNTEAFF
TGTGCCAGCAGCCAAGGAATGGCAGGGAACACTGAAGCTTTCTTT